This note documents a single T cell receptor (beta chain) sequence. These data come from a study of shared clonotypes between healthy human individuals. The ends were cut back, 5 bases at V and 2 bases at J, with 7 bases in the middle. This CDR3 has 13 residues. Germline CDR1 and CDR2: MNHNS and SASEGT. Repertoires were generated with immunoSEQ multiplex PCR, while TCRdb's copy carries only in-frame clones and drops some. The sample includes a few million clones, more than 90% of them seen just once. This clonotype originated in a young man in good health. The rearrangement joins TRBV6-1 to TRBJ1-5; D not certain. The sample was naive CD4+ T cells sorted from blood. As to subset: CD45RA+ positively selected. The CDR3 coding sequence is TGTGCCAGCAGTTCTGTAGGCAATCAGCCCCAGCATTTT. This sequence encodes CASSSVGNQPQHF.